One sample yielded the 17 T cell receptor beta chains listed below, sequenced in a study of control samples from healthy donors and cancer patients. TCRdb keeps only in-frame clones here, not all; method: immunoSEQ multiplex PCR. Seen here are around 200,000 clones, about 93% observed once, and the top ten hold almost 1.5%. Sequencing was done on a sample of blood. The origin of the receptors is a man aged 18 to 30 in good health.

This clone was detected only a few times. CDR3 sequence: CASSSHAMGNQPQHF. As DNA, the CDR3 is TGTGCCAGCAGTTCCCATGCCATGGGCAATCAGCCCCAGCATTTT. The chain links TRBV28 to TRBJ1-5, with no clear D. The germline V and J ends were trimmed by 4 bases and 2 bases, with 12 bases remaining between them. Looked up from germline, CDR1 is MDHEN and CDR2 is SYDVKM. This CDR3 has 15 residues.

The V gene is TRBV24-1, the J gene TRBJ2-7; 8 bases line up with TRBD1. The junction had 2 bases not matched to a gene; V was cut back by 7 bases and J by 1 base. The V gene's germline CDR1 is KGHDR and CDR2 SFDVKD. This CDR3 spans 13 amino acids. As DNA, the CDR3 is TGTGCCACCAGCAGGACAGGGTCCTACGAGCAGTACTTC. Amino acids: CATSRTGSYEQYF.

The genes are TRBV21-1 and TRBJ2-2; the table's D call TRBD2 went unverified against the DNA. TRBV21-1 is a documented pseudogene. This CDR3 is 19 amino acids long. CDR3 amino acids: CASSNGGLAGGSYAGELFF. CDR3 in DNA: TGTGCCAGCAGCAATGGCGGACTAGCGGGGGGGTCCTACGCCGGGGAGCTGTTTTTT.

This clone was detected once. The CDR3 DNA is TGTGCCAGCAGTTTTTTGGGGGACTACAACACAGATACGCAGTATTTT. It translates to CASSFLGDYNTDTQYF. The V call is TRBV28, the J call TRBJ2-3; 7 nucleotides agree with TRBD2. V trimming: 3 bases; J trimming: 2 bases; junction bases outside the gene matches: 8. CDR1 is MDHEN and CDR2 is SYDVKM in the germline V gene. This CDR3 is built from 16 residues.

This chain uses TRBV6-5 with TRBJ1-6; D uncertain. The germline V and J ends were trimmed by 7 bases and 5 bases, with 15 bases remaining between them. The CDR3 totals 15 residues. CDR1 MNHEY and CDR2 SVGAGI come from the germline V gene. The chain's CDR3 is CASIIGRENNSPLHF. As DNA, the CDR3 is TGTGCCAGCATCATCGGACGGGAAAATAATTCACCCCTCCACTTT.

The chain recombines TRBV9 with TRBJ2-3; TRBD1 is a possible D gene (7 bases). CDR1 SGDLS and CDR2 YYNGEE come from the germline V gene. V lost 0 bases to trimming and J lost 3 bases, with 38 bases between them. This CDR3 contains 24 residues. In DNA, the CDR3 is TGTGCCAGCAGCGTAGAAGGCAGGACAGGAGAGCCGGGGCGGCGGGGTCGGGGTACAGATACGCAGTATTTT. Protein: CASSVEGRTGEPGRRGRGTDTQYF. Combining the CDR3 with reference TRBV9 and TRBJ2-3 gives the whole variable domain DSGVTQTPKHLITATGQRVTLRCSPRSGDLSVYWYQQSLDQGLQFLIQYYNGEERAKGNILERFSAQQFPDLHSELNLSSLELGDSALYFCASSVEGRTGEPGRRGRGTDTQYFGPGTRLTVL.

The rearrangement uses TRBV3-1 (or the pseudogene TRBV3-2) and TRBJ2-7; the D gene could be TRBD1 or TRBD2 (5 bases each). The V gene lost 4 bases and the J gene lost 3 bases, with 16 bases spanning the gap. Germline V gene lookup returns CDR1 LGHDT and CDR2 YNNKEL (reference sequence). CDR3 length: 15 amino acids. CDR3 sequence (DNA): TGTGCCAGCAGCCCTTTCCTTGGGGGAAGCTACGAGCAGTACTTC. This sequence encodes CASSPFLGGSYEQYF.

This chain links TRBV27 with TRBJ1-2, with D possibly TRBD1 on 5 matching bases. The germline V gene encodes CDR1 MNHEY and CDR2 SMNVEV (reference sequence). There are 14 residues in the CDR3. Trimming stripped 3 bases from V and 2 bases from J, with 10 bases between. The CDR3 coding sequence is TGTGCCAGCAGTTTCGGTCCAGGGAACTATGGCTACACCTTC. Translated: CASSFGPGNYGYTF.

This clone was seen only a few times. The V call is TRBV7-3, the J call TRBJ2-7; no reliable D call. Germline assignment: CDR1 SGHTA and CDR2 FQGTGA. CDR3 length: 14 residues. The V and J ends lost 1 base and 1 base respectively, with 8 bases between them. CDR3 residues: CASSLNRGSYEQYF. The CDR3 coding sequence is TGTGCCAGCAGCTTAAATCGCGGTTCCTACGAGCAGTACTTC. The variable domain in full, completed from reference TRBV7-3 and TRBJ2-7, reads GAGVSQTPSNKVTEKGKYVELRCDPISGHTALYWYRQSLGQGPEFLIYFQGTGAADDSGLPNDRFFAVRPEGSVSTLKIQRTERGDSAVYLCASSLNRGSYEQYFGPGTRLTVT.

The rearrangement uses TRBV2 and TRBJ1-1; no clear D gene. Germline CDR1 reads SNHLY; CDR2 reads FYNNEI. Between the trimmed V and J ends, which lost 7 bases and 1 base, there was a span of 10 bases. The length of the CDR3 is 13 residues. This chain's CDR3 is CASTSAPNTEAFF. DNA for the CDR3: TGTGCCAGCACCTCGGCACCGAACACTGAAGCTTTCTTT. The entire variable domain, with the rest obtained from reference TRBV2 and TRBJ1-1, is as follows: EPEVTQTPSHQVTQMGQEVILRCVPISNHLYFYWYRQILGQKVEFLVSFYNNEISEKSEIFDDQFSVERPDGSNFTLKIRSTKLEDSAMYFCASTSAPNTEAFFGQGTRLTVV.

Points on this clone: At one end the junction does not follow the germline gene, possibly because of a read error. The chain joins TRBV6-5 to TRBJ2-3, with a tentative D call TRBD1 (6 bases). CDR1 and CDR2 (germline): MNHEY, SVGAGI. The CDR3 contains 13 residues. The CDR3 spells CASSLNLDSPLGF. CDR3 DNA sequence: TGTGCCAGCAGTTTAAACTTGGACAGCCCCCTAGGCTTT.

This chain joins TRBV6-1 and TRBJ1-2, with a tentative D call TRBD1 (5 bases). With 2 bases removed from V and 4 bases from J, the gap between germline ends came to 17 bases. Germline CDR1 is MNHNS and CDR2 is SASEGT. The CDR3 is made up of 16 amino acids. CDR3 coding DNA: TGTGCCAGCAGTGAACCCGCCGGGACGGCAGTCTATGGCTACACCTTC. Translating gives CASSEPAGTAVYGYTF.

The chain joins TRBV6-2 or TRBV6-3 to TRBJ1-1; 9 bases are a match to TRBD1. This CDR3 has 16 residues. Trimming at V came to 5 bases and at J to 5 bases, leaving 12 bases not matched to a gene. The germline CDR1 and CDR2 sequences are MNHEY and SVGEGT. The CDR3 DNA sequence: TGTGCCAGCAGTGCACGTACAGGGGGCGATAGAACTGAAGCTTTCTTT. Translating gives CASSARTGGDRTEAFF.

This chain joins TRBV7-9 and TRBJ1-1; no firm D call. The CDR3 is 16 residues long. CDR1 is SEHNR and CDR2 is FQNEAQ in the germline V gene (reference sequence). V was clipped by 6 bases and J by 5 bases, with 22 bases between them. The CDR3 loop reads CASSLFGLESGTEAFF. CDR3 in DNA: TGTGCCAGCAGTTTATTTGGACTGGAGTCGGGGACTGAAGCTTTCTTT.

By share of the sample, this clone is medium-sized. V and J are TRBV3-1 (or the pseudogene TRBV3-2) and TRBJ2-2, with D possibly matching TRBD1 (6 bases). CDR1 is LGHDT, CDR2 YNNKEL, per germline (reference sequence). The CDR3 contains 16 residues. CDR3 bases: TGTGACCTAGTCCCGGGACAAGGCTATAACACCGGGGAGCTGTTTTTT. Translating gives CDLVPGQGYNTGELFF.

This clone was observed once. The J gene is TRBJ2-2, the V gene TRBV2, with 8 bases identical to TRBD1. The CDR3 runs 15 residues. Trimming removed 5 bases from V and 2 bases from J; junction bases left unmatched: 4. The V gene's germline CDR1 is SNHLY and CDR2 FYNNEI. The CDR3 is CASSFDRGNTGELFF. In nucleotides, the CDR3 is TGTGCCAGCAGTTTCGACAGGGGTAACACCGGGGAGCTGTTTTTT.

This clone appeared once. The chain employs TRBV7-2 and TRBJ1-5, with 9 nucleotides matching TRBD1. CDR3 length: 18 residues. V shed 2 bases and J 0 bases; nucleotides not matched to a gene: 8. CDR1 is SGHTA, CDR2 FQGNSA, per germline. DNA for the CDR3: TGTGCCAGCAGCTTATCCGGGACAGGGCTCATTAGCAATCAGCCCCAGCATTTT. Protein sequence: CASSLSGTGLISNQPQHF.